These 11 T cell receptor beta chains originate from one sample sequenced in a study of blood T cell repertoires in COVID-19. TCRdb's table, derived via immunoSEQ multiplex PCR, lists solely in-frame clones and lacks some. The data show around 290,000 clones, about nine tenths seen once. Sequencing was performed on PBMCs or T cells enriched from blood (not recorded which). The receptors here all came from a woman between 35 and 50 years old who had recovered from COVID-19.

The chain is built from TRBV24-1 and TRBJ1-2; TRBD1 is a possible D gene (6 bases). CDR3 size: 17 residues. With 0 bases removed from V and 7 bases from J, the gap between germline ends came to 20 bases. The V gene's germline CDR1 is KGHDR and CDR2 SFDVKD. The CDR3 here is CATSDLLSRRQVCGYTF. Here the CDR3 DNA reads TGTGCCACCAGTGATTTGCTTTCGAGGCGACAGGTTTGTGGCTACACCTTC.

The chain employs TRBV2 and TRBJ1-5; TRBD1 matches at 7 bases. The CDR3 runs to 15 residues. Germline loops: CDR1 SNHLY, CDR2 FYNNEI. After removal of 6 bases from V and 5 bases from J, the junction contained 10 bases not matched to a gene. CDR3 sequence (DNA): TGTGCCAGCAGAGCGGCGGAGGGGGCAGATCAGCCCCAGCATTTT. Amino acids: CASRAAEGADQPQHF.

The rearrangement joins TRBV5-1 to TRBJ1-1; 8 bases line up with TRBD1. There are 14 residues in the CDR3. The germline V gene has CDR1 SGHRS and CDR2 YFSETQ. Trimming removed 4 bases from V and 1 base from J; junction bases left unmatched: 3. Here the CDR3 DNA reads TGCGCCAGCAGCGTGACAGGGGCGAACACTGAAGCTTTCTTT. Protein product: CASSVTGANTEAFF.

The chain recombines TRBV19 with TRBJ1-5, with TRBD1 identical over 10 bases. V was pared by 3 bases and J by 7 bases, with 9 bases of the junction left unmatched. In germline, CDR1 is LNHDA, CDR2 SQIVND (reference sequence). The CDR3 runs 16 residues. In DNA form, the CDR3 reads TGTGCCAGTAGTATCCCGGGACAGGGGAGAGAGCAGCCCCAGCATTTT. Translated: CASSIPGQGREQPQHF.

The CDR3 sequence: CSVEKSSYEQYF. CDR3 in DNA: TGCAGCGTTGAAAAGAGCTCCTACGAGCAGTACTTC. V and J are TRBV29-1 and TRBJ2-7; D is unresolved. From germline, CDR1 is SQVTM and CDR2 ANQGSEA. The length of the CDR3 is 12 residues. Trimming removed 2 bases at V and 0 bases at J, with 5 bases between.

The V gene is TRBV6-2 or TRBV6-3, the J gene TRBJ2-1, with 10 bases matching TRBD2. The trim removed 1 base at V and 6 bases at J, leaving 9 bases unmatched. Germline assignment: CDR1 MNHEY and CDR2 SVGEGT. This CDR3 is built from 17 residues. CDR3 DNA: TGTGCCAGCAGTTACTTTGAACTAGCGGGAAACTTCAATGAGCAGTTCTTC. Protein product: CASSYFELAGNFNEQFF.

This clone has only one observation. The V gene is TRBV29-1, the J gene TRBJ2-3; tentative D call: TRBD1 (6 bases). The germline CDR1 and CDR2 sequences are SQVTM and ANQGSEA. The CDR3 is made up of 12 amino acids. Trimming took off 6 bases at V and 13 bases at J, with 20 bases between the two ends. The CDR3 loop reads CSVGDITGFKYF. The CDR3, as DNA: TGCAGCGTCGGGGATATTACAGGGTTCAAGTATTTT.

The chain carries TRBV3-1 (or the pseudogene TRBV3-2) and TRBJ2-1, with 9 bases identical to TRBD2. V gave up 0 bases and J gave up 6 bases; unmatched junction bases: 6. The CDR3 extends over 16 amino acids. Germline-derived CDR1 and CDR2 are LGHDT and YNNKEL (reference sequence). The CDR3 DNA follows: TGTGCCAGCAGCCAAGATGCCAGCGGGAGGATCAATGAGCAGTTCTTC. It encodes CASSQDASGRINEQFF.

This clone was seen more than once but under ten times. The chain carries TRBV5-1 and TRBJ1-5, with a weak D call TRBD1 (5 bases). The CDR3 is 14 residues long. Germline V gene sequence: CDR1 SGHRS, CDR2 YFSETQ. V shed 2 bases and J shed 3 bases, with 9 bases lying between them. The chain's CDR3 is CASSLPGDNQPQHF. The CDR3 coding sequence is TGCGCCAGCAGCTTACCGGGGGACAATCAGCCCCAGCATTTT.

As for this clone: Additional DNA sequences in this sample encode the identical CDR3. This chain joins TRBV30 and TRBJ1-1; 7 bases align to TRBD1. The CDR3 has 13 amino acids. From germline, CDR1 is GTSNPN and CDR2 SVGIG (reference sequence). Trimming removed 1 base from V and 1 base from J; junction bases left unmatched: 0. Here the CDR3 DNA reads TGTGCCTGGAGTGGACAGGGGAACACTGAAGCTTTCTTT. Amino acid sequence: CAWSGQGNTEAFF.

This clone came up once. J is TRBJ2-7 and V is TRBV19; a weak D match, TRBD2 (6 bases). In germline, CDR1 is LNHDA, CDR2 SQIVND (reference sequence). V was clipped by 11 bases and J by 9 bases, with 17 bases between them. The CDR3 has 11 residues. The CDR3 sequence is CAPTTRGGQYF. The CDR3 DNA sequence: TGTGCCCCTACTACGCGGGGCGGGCAGTACTTC.